This T cell receptor (beta chain) came from a study of T cell responses to AZD1222 COVID-19 vaccine. General observations from the study: Baseline testing showed seropositivity in only a handful of AZD1222 recipients. An increase in Spike-specific TCR breadth and depth was observed after two AZD1222 doses. Nearly half of spike-specific TCRs reportedly target variant regions that are unmutated in the B.1.351 and B.1.1.7 variants.

For this clone: What it binds is unknown.

Assay: immunoSEQ multiplex PCR; the TCRdb copy retains only in-frame clones and omits some. The sample includes some 79,000 clones, over 70% of them seen just once. After removal of 2 bases from V and 8 bases from J, the junction contained 12 bases not matched to a gene. Germline V CDR1 and CDR2: KGHSH, LQKENI. The CDR3 spans 16 residues. The chain is built from TRBV18 and TRBJ2-1; 7 bases align to TRBD2. The sequence was obtained from an adult who received the AZD1222 COVID-19 vaccine. Source: peripheral blood, taken 28 days after the second AZD1222 dose. Here the CDR3 reads CASSPGLSGGGDEQFF. The CDR3 bases are TGTGCCAGCTCACCAGGGTTATCGGGGGGTGGCGATGAGCAGTTCTTC. Full variable domain (missing parts from reference TRBV18 and TRBJ2-1): NAGVMQNPRHLVRRRGQEARLRCSPMKGHSHVYWYRQLPEEGLKFMVYLQKENIIDESGMPKERFSAEFPKEGPSILRIQQVVRGDSAAYFCASSPGLSGGGDEQFFGPGTRLTVL.